These 15 T cell receptor beta chains share one sample of origin, sequenced in a study. Clones were sequenced by immunoSEQ multiplex PCR, and TCRdb holds only the in-frame ones, with some missing. This sample has about 68,000 clones, with approximately 92% found just once. Sequenced material: PBMCs. The receptor source for this set is a man aged 40-49 years with rheumatoid arthritis.

This chain uses TRBV5-6 with TRBJ1-2; D might be TRBD1 (5 bases). Germline lookup yields CDR1 SGHDT and CDR2 YYEEEE. CDR3 length: 15 amino acids. V lost 5 bases and J 11 bases, leaving 25 bases between the germline ends. This chain's CDR3 is CASSPRLVGTMAYTF. CDR3 sequence (DNA): TGTGCCAGCAGTCCCCGCTTGGTCGGGACTATGGCTTACACCTTC.

The rearrangement uses TRBV7-2 and TRBJ2-1, with D hard to call. The CDR3 is 10 residues long. The germline CDR1 and CDR2 sequences are SGHTA and FQGNSA. Trimming cost V 4 bases and J 5 bases, with 0 bases left between them. The CDR3 protein is CASSYNEQFF. CDR3 coding DNA: TGTGCCAGCAGCTACAATGAGCAGTTCTTC.

This clone was seen only once. The V gene is TRBV7-9, the J gene TRBJ2-1, with TRBD2 matching over 10 bases. CDR1 and CDR2 (germline): SEHNR, FQNEAQ (reference sequence). This CDR3 is built from 16 residues. With V trimmed by 6 bases and J by 0 bases, 5 bases remained unmatched. As DNA, the CDR3 is TGTGCCAGCAGGTTGGCTAGCGGGAGCTCCTACAATGAGCAGTTCTTC. It encodes CASRLASGSSYNEQFF.

The V and J genes are TRBV10-2 and TRBJ2-1; 14 bases are shared with TRBD2. CDR1 is WSHSY, CDR2 SAAADI, per germline. With V trimmed by 2 bases and J by 7 bases, 10 bases remained unmatched. The CDR3 is 18 residues long. In DNA form, the CDR3 reads TGCGCCAGCAGTGAGGCGAGACTAGCGGGAGGGCCTGGGAATGAGCAGTTCTTC. This translates into CASSEARLAGGPGNEQFF.

The chain employs TRBV5-1 and TRBJ2-7; the D is unclear. There are 13 residues in the CDR3. V shed 4 bases and J shed 3 bases, with 11 bases lying between them. From germline, CDR1 is SGHRS and CDR2 YFSETQ. The DNA of the CDR3 is TGCGCCAGCAGCCACGGGCTCAACTACGAGCAGTACTTC. It yields the protein CASSHGLNYEQYF.

The chain couples TRBV11-2 to TRBJ2-7; possibly TRBD1 for D (6 bases). The CDR3 has 13 residues. V lost 4 bases and J lost 5, with 12 bases in between. Germline V gene sequence: CDR1 SGHAT, CDR2 FQNNGV. The CDR3: CASSSQGGNEQYF. In DNA, the CDR3 is TGTGCCAGCAGCTCCCAAGGGGGTAACGAGCAGTACTTC.

V and J are TRBV5-8 and TRBJ1-1; 9 bases agree with TRBD1. The CDR3 is 15 amino acids. Germline values: CDR1 SGHTS, CDR2 YDEGEE. Trimming removed 3 bases from V and 0 bases from J; junction bases left unmatched: 3. CDR3 protein: CASSWGQGLNTEAFF. The CDR3 DNA follows: TGTGCCAGCAGCTGGGGACAGGGCTTGAACACTGAAGCTTTCTTT.

J is TRBJ1-5 and V is TRBV12-5, with unresolved D. CDR3 size: 12 residues. V was cut by 2 bases and J by 5 bases, with 4 bases left in between. Germline loops: CDR1 LGHNT, CDR2 FRNRAP. In DNA, the CDR3 is TGTGCTAGTGGTTTGCTCCATCAGCCCCAGCATTTT. This encodes CASGLLHQPQHF.

The genes are TRBV18 and TRBJ1-3, with a weak D call TRBD1 (5 bases). Germline V gives CDR1 KGHSH, CDR2 LQKENI. The CDR3 consists of 15 residues. Trimming left V 3 bases short and J 0 bases short, with 9 bases between. The chain's CDR3 is CASSPAGLSGNTIYF. The CDR3 nucleotides read TGTGCCAGCTCACCGGCAGGGCTCTCTGGAAACACCATATATTTT.

The chain links TRBV11-2 to TRBJ1-1; the D is unclear. Germline V CDR1 and CDR2: SGHAT, FQNNGV. Trimming shortened V by 1 base and J by 3 bases, and 12 bases separated the two germline ends. The CDR3 is made up of 15 amino acids. The CDR3: CASSLGWATDTEAFF. CDR3 nucleotides: TGTGCCAGCAGCTTAGGGTGGGCCACGGACACTGAAGCTTTCTTT.

The chain joins TRBV4-1 to TRBJ2-2, with 8 bases aligning to TRBD1. Germline V gene lookup returns CDR1 MGHRA and CDR2 YSYEKL. V shed 7 bases and J 1 base; nucleotides not matched to a gene: 8. The CDR3 covers 16 residues. CDR3 residues: CASTTDRGGNTGELFF. DNA of the CDR3: TGCGCCAGCACCACCGACAGGGGTGGGAACACCGGGGAGCTGTTTTTT.

This clone was seen a single time. This chain joins TRBV4-1 and TRBJ1-2, with 9 bases aligning to TRBD1. Germline V gene data show CDR1 as MGHRA and CDR2 as YSYEKL. This CDR3 is built from 16 residues. The V and J ends lost 0 bases and 9 bases, in that order; junction bases with no gene match: 11. Here the CDR3 reads CASSQDSLGTGIRYTF. The CDR3 coding sequence is TGCGCCAGCAGCCAAGATTCCCTAGGGACAGGGATACGCTACACCTTC.

The chain uses TRBV3-1 (or the pseudogene TRBV3-2) and TRBJ1-1, with D hard to call. The CDR3 is 12 amino acids. The V end lost 5 bases, the J end lost 3 bases, and 7 bases lay between the germline ends. CDR1 is LGHDT, CDR2 YNNKEL, per germline (reference sequence). CDR3 amino acids: CASSFSDTEAFF. For the CDR3, the DNA is TGTGCCAGCAGCTTCAGCGACACTGAAGCTTTCTTT.

V usage is TRBV7-3 and J usage is TRBJ1-6; a possible D gene is TRBD1 (5 bases). This CDR3 spans 12 amino acids. Trimming removed 1 base from V and 15 bases from J, with 10 bases in between. Germline-derived CDR1 and CDR2 are SGHTA and FQGTGA. CDR3 DNA: TGTGCCAGCAGCTTAAGGAGGGGTATCCTCCACTTT. This gives the protein CASSLRRGILHF.

The chain's CDR3 is CASSFRENPNSPLHF. CDR3 bases: TGCGCCAGCAGCTTCAGGGAGAACCCTAATTCACCCCTCCACTTT. The V gene is TRBV5-1, the J gene TRBJ1-6, with TRBD1 as a possible D gene (5 bases). CDR1 SGHRS and CDR2 YFSETQ come from the germline V gene. V dropped 2 bases and J dropped 6 bases, with 12 bases sitting between them. The CDR3 is 15 residues long.